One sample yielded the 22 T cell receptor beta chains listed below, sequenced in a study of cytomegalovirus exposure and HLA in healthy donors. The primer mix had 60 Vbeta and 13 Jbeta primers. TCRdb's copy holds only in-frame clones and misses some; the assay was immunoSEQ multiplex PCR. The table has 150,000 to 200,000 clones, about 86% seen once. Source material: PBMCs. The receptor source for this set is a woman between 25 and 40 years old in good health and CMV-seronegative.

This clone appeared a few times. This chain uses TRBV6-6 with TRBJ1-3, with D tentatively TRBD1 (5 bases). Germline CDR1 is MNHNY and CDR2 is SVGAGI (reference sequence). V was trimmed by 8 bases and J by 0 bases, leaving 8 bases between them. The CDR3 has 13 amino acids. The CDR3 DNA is TGTGCCAGCCGAGACAGCTCTGGAAACACCATATATTTT. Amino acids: CASRDSSGNTIYF.

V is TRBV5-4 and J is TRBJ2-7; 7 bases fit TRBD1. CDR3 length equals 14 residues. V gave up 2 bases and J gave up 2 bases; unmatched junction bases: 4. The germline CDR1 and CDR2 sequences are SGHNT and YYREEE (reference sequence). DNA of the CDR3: TGTGCCAGCAGCTTAAGACAGGGTCCCTACGAGCAGTACTTC. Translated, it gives CASSLRQGPYEQYF. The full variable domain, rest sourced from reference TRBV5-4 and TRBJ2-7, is ETGVTQSPTHLIKTRGQQVTLRCSSQSGHNTVSWYQQALGQGPQFIFQYYREEENGRGNFPPRFSGLQFPNYSSELNVNALELDDSALYLCASSLRQGPYEQYFGPGTRLTVT.

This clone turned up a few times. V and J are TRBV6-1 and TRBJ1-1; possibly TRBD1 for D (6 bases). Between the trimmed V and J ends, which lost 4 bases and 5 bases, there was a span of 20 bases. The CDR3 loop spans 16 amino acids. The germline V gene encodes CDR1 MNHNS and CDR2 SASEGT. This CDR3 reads CASSVLGQGISTEAFF. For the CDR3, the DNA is TGTGCCAGCAGTGTTCTGGGGCAGGGGATTAGTACTGAAGCTTTCTTT.

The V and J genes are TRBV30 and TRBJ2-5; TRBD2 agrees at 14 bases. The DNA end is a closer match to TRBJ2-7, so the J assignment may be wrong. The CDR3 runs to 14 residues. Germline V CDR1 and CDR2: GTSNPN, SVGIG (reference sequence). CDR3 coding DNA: TGTGCCTGGAGCCCGGGACTAGCGGGAGACGAGCAGTACTTC. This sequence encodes CAWSPGLAGDEQYF.

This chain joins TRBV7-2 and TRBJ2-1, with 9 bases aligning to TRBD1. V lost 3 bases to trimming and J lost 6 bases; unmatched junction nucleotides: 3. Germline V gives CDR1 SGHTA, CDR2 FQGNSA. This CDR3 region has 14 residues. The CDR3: CASSFGTGSNEQFF. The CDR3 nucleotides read TGTGCCAGCAGCTTCGGGACAGGGAGCAATGAGCAGTTCTTC. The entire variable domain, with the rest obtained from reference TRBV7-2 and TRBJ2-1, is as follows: GAGVSQSPSNKVTEKGKDVELRCDPISGHTALYWYRQSLGQGLEFLIYFQGNSAPDKSGLPSDRFSAERTGGSVSTLTIQRTQQEDSAVYLCASSFGTGSNEQFFGPGTRLTVL.

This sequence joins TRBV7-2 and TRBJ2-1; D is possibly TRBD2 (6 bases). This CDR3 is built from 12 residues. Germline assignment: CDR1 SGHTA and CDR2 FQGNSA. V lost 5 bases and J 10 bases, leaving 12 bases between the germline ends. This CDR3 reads CASSMGLREQFF. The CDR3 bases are TGTGCCAGCAGCATGGGACTCCGAGAGCAGTTCTTC.

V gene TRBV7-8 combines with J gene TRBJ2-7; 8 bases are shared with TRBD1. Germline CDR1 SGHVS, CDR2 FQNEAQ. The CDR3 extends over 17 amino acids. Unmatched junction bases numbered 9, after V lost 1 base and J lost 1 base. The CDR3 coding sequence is TGTGCCAGCAGCTTAGTACCCTTCGGGACAGGTTCCTACGAGCAGTACTTC. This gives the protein CASSLVPFGTGSYEQYF.

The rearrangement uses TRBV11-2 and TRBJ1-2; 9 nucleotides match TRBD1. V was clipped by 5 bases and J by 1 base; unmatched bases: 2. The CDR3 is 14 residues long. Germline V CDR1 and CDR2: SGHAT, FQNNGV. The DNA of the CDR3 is TGTGCCAGCAGCACGGGACAGGGTAACTATGGCTACACCTTC. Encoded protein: CASSTGQGNYGYTF.

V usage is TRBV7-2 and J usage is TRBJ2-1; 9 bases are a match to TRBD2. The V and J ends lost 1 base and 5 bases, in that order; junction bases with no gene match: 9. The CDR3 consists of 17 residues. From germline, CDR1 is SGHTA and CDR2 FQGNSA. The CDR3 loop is CASSLGSLAGGDNEQFF. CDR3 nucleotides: TGTGCCAGCAGCTTAGGATCCCTCGCGGGGGGGGACAATGAGCAGTTCTTC.

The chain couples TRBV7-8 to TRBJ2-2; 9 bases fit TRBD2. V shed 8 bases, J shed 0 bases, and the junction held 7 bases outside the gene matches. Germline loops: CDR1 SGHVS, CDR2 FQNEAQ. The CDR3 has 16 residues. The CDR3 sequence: CASVKASGANTGELFF. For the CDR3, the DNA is TGTGCCAGCGTCAAGGCTAGCGGGGCGAACACCGGGGAGCTGTTTTTT. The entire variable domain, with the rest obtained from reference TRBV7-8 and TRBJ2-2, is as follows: GAGVSQSPRYKVAKRGQDVALRCDPISGHVSLFWYQQALGQGPEFLTYFQNEAQLDKSGLPSDRFFAERPEGSVSTLKIQRTQQEDSAVYLCASVKASGANTGELFFGEGSRLTVL.

CDR3 nucleotides: TGTGCCAGCAGCAAAGGGTTCTGCTACCAGTTCTTC. Its translation: CASSKGFCYQFF. The V gene is TRBV21-1, the J gene TRBJ2-1; TRBD2 is the table's D call and was not checked against the DNA. TRBV21-1 is noted as a pseudogene. This CDR3 region has 12 residues.

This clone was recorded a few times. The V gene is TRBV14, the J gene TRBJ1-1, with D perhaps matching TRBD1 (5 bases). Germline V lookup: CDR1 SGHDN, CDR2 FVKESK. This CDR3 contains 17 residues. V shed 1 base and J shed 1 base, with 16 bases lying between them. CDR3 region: CASSQVPGERGNTEAFF. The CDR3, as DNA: TGTGCCAGCAGCCAAGTACCGGGAGAGAGGGGGAACACTGAAGCTTTCTTT.

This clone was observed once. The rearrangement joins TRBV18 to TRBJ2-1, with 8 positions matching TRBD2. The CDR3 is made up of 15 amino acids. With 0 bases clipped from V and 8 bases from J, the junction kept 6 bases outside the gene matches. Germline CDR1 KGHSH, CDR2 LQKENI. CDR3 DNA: TGTGCCAGCTCACCACCCAACGGGGGGGTCTATGAGCAGTTCTTC. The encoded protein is CASSPPNGGVYEQFF.

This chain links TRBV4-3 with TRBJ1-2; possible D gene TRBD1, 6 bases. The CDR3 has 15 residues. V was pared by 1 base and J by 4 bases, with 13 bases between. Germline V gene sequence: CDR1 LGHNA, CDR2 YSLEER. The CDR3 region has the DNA TGCGCCAGCAGCCAAGCATCTACAGGGTTCTATGGCTACACCTTC. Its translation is CASSQASTGFYGYTF.

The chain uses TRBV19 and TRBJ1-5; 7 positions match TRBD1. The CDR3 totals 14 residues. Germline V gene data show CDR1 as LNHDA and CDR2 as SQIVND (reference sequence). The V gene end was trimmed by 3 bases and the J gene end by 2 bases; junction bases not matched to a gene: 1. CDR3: CASSIDRGNQPQHF. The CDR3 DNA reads TGTGCCAGTAGTATCGACAGGGGCAATCAGCCCCAGCATTTT.

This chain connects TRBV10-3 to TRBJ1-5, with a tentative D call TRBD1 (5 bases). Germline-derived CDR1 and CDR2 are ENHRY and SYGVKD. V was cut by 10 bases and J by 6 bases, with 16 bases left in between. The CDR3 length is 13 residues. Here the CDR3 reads CATWTPGGQPQHF. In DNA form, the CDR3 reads TGTGCCACCTGGACCCCGGGGGGTCAGCCCCAGCATTTT.

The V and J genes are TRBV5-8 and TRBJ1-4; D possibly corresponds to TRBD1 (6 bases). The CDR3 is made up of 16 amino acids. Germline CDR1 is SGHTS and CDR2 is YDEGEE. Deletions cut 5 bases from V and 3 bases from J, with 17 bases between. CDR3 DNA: TGTGCCAGCAGTTTCTCCGCAGGGGTTTCTAATGAAAAACTGTTTTTT. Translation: CASSFSAGVSNEKLFF.

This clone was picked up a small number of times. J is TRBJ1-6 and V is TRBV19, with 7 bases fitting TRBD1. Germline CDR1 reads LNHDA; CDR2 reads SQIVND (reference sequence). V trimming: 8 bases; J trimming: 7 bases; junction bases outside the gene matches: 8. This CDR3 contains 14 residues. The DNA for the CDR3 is TGTGCCAGTCTCAACAGGGGCGCGAATTCACCCCTCCACTTT. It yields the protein CASLNRGANSPLHF.

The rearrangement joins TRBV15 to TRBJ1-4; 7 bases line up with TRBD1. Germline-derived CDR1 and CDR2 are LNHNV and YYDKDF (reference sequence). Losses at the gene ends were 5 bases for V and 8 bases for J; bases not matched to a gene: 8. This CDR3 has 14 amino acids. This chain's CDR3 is CATSSRQGGEKLFF. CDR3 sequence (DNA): TGTGCCACCAGCTCCCGACAGGGCGGCGAAAAACTGTTTTTT.

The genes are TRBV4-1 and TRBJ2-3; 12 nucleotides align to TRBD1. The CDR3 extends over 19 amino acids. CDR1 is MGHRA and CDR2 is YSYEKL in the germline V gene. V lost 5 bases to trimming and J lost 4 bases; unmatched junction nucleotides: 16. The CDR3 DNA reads TGCGCCAGCAGCGGGCAGGGGACAGGGGGCGTAGGTGCCGCAGATACGCAGTATTTT. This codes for CASSGQGTGGVGAADTQYF.

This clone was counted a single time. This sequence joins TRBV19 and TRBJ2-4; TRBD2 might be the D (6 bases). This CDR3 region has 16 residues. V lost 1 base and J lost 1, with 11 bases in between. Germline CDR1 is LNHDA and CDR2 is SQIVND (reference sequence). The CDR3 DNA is TGTGCCAGTAGTATAGGAGGGACTGGGGCCAAAAACATTCAGTACTTC. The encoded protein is CASSIGGTGAKNIQYF.

The CDR3 nucleotides are TGTGCCAGCAGCGCCGGGGGACAGCGTTCCTATGGCTACACCTTC. Protein: CASSAGGQRSYGYTF. V is TRBV9 and J is TRBJ1-2, with TRBD1 identical over 7 bases. The J segment lost 4 bases and the V segment lost 3 bases, leaving 9 bases of the junction unmatched. The CDR3 has 15 residues. CDR1 and CDR2 (germline): SGDLS, YYNGEE.